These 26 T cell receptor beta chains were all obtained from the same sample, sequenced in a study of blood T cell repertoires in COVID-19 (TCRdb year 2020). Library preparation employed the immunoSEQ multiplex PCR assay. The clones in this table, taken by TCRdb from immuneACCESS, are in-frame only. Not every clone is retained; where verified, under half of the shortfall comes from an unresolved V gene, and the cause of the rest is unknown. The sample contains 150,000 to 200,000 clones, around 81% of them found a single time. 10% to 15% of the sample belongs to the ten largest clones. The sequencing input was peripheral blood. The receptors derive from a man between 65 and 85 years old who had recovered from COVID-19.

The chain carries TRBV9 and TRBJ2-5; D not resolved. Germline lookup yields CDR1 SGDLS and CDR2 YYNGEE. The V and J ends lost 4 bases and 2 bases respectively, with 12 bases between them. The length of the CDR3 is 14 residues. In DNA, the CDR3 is TGTGCCAGCAGCCCCCCAATCGGGCAAGAGACCCAGTACTTC. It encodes CASSPPIGQETQYF.

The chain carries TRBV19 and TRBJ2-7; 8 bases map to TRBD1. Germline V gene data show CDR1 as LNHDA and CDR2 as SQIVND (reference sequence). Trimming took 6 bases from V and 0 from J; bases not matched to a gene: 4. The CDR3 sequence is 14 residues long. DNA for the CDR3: TGTGCCAGTAGAAGACAGGGGACCTCCTACGAGCAGTACTTC. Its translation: CASRRQGTSYEQYF.

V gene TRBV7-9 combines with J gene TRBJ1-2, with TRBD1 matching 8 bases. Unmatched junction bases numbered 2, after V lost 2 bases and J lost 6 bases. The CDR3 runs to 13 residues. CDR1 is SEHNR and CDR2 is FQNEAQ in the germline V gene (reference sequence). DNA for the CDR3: TGTGCCAGCAGCTTACAGGGGGCAGATGGCTACACCTTC. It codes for CASSLQGADGYTF.

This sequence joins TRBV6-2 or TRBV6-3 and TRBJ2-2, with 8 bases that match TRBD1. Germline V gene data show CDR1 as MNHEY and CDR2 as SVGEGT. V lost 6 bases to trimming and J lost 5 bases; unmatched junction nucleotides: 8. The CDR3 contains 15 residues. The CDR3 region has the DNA TGTGCCAGCAGCCGGAACAGGGGGAGGACCGGGGAGCTGTTTTTT. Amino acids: CASSRNRGRTGELFF.

The CDR3: CAAGTGRSGYTF. The CDR3 nucleotides read TGTGCCGCAGGGACAGGGAGATCTGGCTACACCTTC. The gene calls are TRBV12-3 or TRBV12-4 and TRBJ1-2; 9 nucleotides match TRBD1. The CDR3 runs 12 residues. The junction had 8 bases not matched to a gene; V was cut back by 11 bases and J by 7 bases.

For the CDR3, the DNA is TGTGCCAGCAGCTTAGGACTAGGAGGTTCCTACAATGAGCAGTTCTTC. Amino acids: CASSLGLGGSYNEQFF. The chain couples TRBV7-8 to TRBJ2-1; tentatively, D is TRBD2 (6 bases). Trimming took off 1 base at V and 1 base at J, with 11 bases between the two ends. Germline V gives CDR1 SGHVS, CDR2 FQNEAQ. This CDR3 comprises 16 residues.

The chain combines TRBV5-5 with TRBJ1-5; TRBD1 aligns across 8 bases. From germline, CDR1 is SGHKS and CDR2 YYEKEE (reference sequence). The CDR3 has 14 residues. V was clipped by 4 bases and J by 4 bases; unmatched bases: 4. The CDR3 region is CASSLDRGNQPQHF. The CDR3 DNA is TGTGCCAGCAGCCTCGACAGGGGTAATCAGCCCCAGCATTTT.

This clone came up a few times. This CDR3 reads CASRAEGATGNTIYF. DNA of the CDR3: TGCGCCAGCAGGGCGGAGGGGGCCACTGGAAACACCATATATTTT. The chain carries TRBV5-1 and TRBJ1-3, with 7 bases identical to TRBD1. With V trimmed by 5 bases and J by 2 bases, 7 bases remained unmatched. Germline assignment: CDR1 SGHRS and CDR2 YFSETQ. The CDR3 totals 15 residues.

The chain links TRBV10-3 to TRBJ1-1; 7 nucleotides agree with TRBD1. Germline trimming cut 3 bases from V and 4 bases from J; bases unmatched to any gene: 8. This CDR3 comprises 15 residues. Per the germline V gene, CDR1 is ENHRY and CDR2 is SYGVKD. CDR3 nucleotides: TGTGCCATCAGTGAACACGACAGGGCTGGCACTGAAGCTTTCTTT. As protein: CAISEHDRAGTEAFF.

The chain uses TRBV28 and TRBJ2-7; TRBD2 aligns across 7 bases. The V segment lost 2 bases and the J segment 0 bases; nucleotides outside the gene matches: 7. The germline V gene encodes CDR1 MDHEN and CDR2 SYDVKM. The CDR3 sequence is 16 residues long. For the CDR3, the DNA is TGTGCCAGCAGTTTAGGAGCGGGGTATAGCTCCTACGAGCAGTACTTC. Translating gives CASSLGAGYSSYEQYF. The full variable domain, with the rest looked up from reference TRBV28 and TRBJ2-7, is DVKVTQSSRYLVKRTGEKVFLECVQDMDHENMFWYRQDPGLGLRLIYFSYDVKMKEKGDIPEGYSVSREKKERFSLILESASTNQTSMYLCASSLGAGYSSYEQYFGPGTRLTVT.

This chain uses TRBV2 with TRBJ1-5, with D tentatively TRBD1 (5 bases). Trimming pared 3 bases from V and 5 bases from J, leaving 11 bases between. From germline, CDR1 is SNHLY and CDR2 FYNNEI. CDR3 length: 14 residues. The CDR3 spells CASSDKGSYQPQHF. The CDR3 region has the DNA TGTGCCAGCAGTGACAAGGGGTCCTATCAGCCCCAGCATTTT.

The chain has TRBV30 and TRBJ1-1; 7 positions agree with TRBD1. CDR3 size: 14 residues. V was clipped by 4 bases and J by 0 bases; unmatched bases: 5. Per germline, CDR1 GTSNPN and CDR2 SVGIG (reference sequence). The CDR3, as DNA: TGTGCCTGGAACAAGGGACAGTTGAACACTGAAGCTTTCTTT. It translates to CAWNKGQLNTEAFF.

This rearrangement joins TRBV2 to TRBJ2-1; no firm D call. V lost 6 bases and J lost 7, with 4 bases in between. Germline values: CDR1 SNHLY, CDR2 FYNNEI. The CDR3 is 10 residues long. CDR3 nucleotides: TGTGCCAGCAGCCATAATGAGCAGTTCTTC. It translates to CASSHNEQFF.

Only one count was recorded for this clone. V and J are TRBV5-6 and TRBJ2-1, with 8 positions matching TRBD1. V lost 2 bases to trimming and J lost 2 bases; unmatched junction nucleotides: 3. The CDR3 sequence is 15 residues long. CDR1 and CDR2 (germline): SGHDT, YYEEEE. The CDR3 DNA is TGTGCCAGCAGCTTAGACAGGGGCGCCTACAATGAGCAGTTCTTC. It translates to CASSLDRGAYNEQFF.

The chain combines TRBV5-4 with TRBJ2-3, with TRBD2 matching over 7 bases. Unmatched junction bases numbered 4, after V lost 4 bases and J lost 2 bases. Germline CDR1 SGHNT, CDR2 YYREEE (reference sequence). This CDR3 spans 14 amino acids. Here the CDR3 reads CASSPSGTTDTQYF. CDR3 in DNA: TGTGCCAGCAGCCCTAGCGGAACCACAGATACGCAGTATTTT.

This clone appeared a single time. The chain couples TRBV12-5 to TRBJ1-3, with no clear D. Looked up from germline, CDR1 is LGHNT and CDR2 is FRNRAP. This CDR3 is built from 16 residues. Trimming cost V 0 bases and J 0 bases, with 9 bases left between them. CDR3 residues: CASGLVHGSSGNTIYF. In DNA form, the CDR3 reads TGTGCTAGTGGTTTGGTTCATGGGAGCTCTGGAAACACCATATATTTT.

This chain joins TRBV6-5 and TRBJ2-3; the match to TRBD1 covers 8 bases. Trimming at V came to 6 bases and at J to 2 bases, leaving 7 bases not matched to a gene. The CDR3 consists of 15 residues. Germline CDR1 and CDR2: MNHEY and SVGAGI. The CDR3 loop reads CASSSGQANTDTQYF. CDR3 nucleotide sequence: TGTGCCAGCAGCTCGGGACAGGCGAACACAGATACGCAGTATTTT.

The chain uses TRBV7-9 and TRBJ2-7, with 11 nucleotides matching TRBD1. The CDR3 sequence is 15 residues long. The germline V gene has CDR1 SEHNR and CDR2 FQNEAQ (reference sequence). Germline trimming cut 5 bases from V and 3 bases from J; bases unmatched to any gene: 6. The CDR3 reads CASSPGQGDLYEQYF. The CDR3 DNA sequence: TGTGCCAGCAGCCCGGGACAGGGGGACCTCTACGAGCAGTACTTC.

CDR3 loop: CASSEDGTGEETQYF. CDR3 bases: TGCGCCAGCAGCGAGGACGGGACAGGGGAAGAGACCCAGTACTTC. The chain combines TRBV5-1 with TRBJ2-5, with 10 bases that match TRBD1. The length of the CDR3 is 15 residues. V lost 4 bases, J lost 3 bases, and 6 bases stayed unmatched. The germline V gene has CDR1 SGHRS and CDR2 YFSETQ.

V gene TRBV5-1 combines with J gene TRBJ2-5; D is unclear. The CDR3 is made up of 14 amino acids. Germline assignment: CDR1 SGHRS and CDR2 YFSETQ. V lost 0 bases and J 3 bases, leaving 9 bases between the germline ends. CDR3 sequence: CASSLGHQEETQYF. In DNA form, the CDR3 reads TGCGCCAGCAGCTTGGGGCACCAAGAAGAGACCCAGTACTTC.

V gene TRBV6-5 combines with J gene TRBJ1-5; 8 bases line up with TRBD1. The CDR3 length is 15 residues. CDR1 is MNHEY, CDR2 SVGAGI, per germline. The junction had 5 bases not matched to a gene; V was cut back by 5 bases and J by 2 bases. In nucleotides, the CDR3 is TGTGCCAGCAGTAGGACAGGGAATGGCAATCAGCCCCAGCATTTT. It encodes CASSRTGNGNQPQHF.

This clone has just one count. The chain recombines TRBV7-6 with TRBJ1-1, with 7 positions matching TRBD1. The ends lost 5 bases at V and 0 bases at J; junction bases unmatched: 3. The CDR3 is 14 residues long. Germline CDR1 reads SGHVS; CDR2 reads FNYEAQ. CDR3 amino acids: CASSRQGMNTEAFF. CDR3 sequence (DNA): TGTGCCAGCAGCCGACAGGGAATGAACACTGAAGCTTTCTTT.

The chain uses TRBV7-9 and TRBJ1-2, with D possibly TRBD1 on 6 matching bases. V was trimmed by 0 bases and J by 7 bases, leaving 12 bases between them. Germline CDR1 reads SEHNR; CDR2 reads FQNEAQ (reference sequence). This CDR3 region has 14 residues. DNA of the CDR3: TGTGCCAGCAGCTTAGCGCACAGGGCGTTTGGCTACACCTTC. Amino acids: CASSLAHRAFGYTF.

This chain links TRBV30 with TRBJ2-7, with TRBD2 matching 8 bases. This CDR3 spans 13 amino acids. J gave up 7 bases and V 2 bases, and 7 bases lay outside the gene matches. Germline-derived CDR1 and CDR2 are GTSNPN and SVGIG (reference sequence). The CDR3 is CAWSYSGRGEQYF. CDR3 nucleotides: TGTGCCTGGAGTTACAGCGGGAGAGGTGAGCAGTACTTC. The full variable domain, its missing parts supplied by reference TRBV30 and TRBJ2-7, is SQTIHQWPATLVQPVGSPLSLECTVEGTSNPNLYWYRQAAGRGLQLLFYSVGIGQISSEVPQNLSASRPQDRQFILSSKKLLLSDSGFYLCAWSYSGRGEQYFGPGTRLTVT.

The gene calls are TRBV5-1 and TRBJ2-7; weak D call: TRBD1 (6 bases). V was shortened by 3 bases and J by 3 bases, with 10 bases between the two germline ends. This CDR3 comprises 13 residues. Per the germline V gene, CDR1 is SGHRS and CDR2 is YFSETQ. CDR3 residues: CASSSGQRYEQYF. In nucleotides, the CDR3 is TGCGCCAGCAGCTCCGGACAGCGCTACGAGCAGTACTTC.

The chain's CDR3 is CASSSGGTVQPQHF. The CDR3 nucleotides read TGTGCCAGCAGTTCCGGGGGGACGGTTCAGCCCCAGCATTTT. The chain employs TRBV28 and TRBJ1-5; possibly TRBD1 for D (5 bases). The CDR3 is 14 residues long. The germline gives CDR1 MDHEN, CDR2 SYDVKM. Trimming left V 4 bases short and J 6 bases short, with 13 bases between.